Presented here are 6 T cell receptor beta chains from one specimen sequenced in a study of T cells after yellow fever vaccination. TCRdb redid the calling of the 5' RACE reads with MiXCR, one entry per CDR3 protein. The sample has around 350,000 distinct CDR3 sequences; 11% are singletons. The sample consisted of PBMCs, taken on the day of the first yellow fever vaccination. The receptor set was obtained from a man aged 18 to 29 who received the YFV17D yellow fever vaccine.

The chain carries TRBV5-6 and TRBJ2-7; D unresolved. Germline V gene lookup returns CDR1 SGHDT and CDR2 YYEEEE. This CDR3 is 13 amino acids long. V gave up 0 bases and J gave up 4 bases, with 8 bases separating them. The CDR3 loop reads CASSLELTYEQYF. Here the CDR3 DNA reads TGTGCCAGCAGCTTGGAACTGACTTACGAGCAGTACTTC.

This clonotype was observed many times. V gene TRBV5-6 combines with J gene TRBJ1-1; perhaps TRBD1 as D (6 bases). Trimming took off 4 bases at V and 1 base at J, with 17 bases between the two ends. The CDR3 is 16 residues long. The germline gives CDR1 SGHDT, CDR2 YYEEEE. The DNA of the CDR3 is TGTGCCAGCAGCCCGGACAGCGCTCGATCGAACACTGAAGCTTTCTTT. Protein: CASSPDSARSNTEAFF.

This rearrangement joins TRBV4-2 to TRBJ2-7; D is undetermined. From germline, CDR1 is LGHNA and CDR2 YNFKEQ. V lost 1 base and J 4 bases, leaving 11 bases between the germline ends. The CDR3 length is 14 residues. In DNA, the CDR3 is TGTGCCAGCAGCCAAGTGGCAGGACCTTACGAGCAGTACTTC. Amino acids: CASSQVAGPYEQYF.

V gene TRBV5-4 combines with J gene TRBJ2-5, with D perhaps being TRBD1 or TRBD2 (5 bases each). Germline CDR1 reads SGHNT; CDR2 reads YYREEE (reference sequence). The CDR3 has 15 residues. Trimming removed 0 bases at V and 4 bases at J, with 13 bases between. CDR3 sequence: CASSLEEGIRETQYF. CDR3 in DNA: TGTGCCAGCAGCTTGGAAGAGGGGATACGAGAGACCCAGTACTTC.

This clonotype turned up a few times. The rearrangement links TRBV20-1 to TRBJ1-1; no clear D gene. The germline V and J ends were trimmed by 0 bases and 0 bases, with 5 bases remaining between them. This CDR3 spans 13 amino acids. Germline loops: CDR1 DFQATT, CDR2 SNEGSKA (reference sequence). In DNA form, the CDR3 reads TGCAGTGCTAGAGATCCGGTGAACACTGAAGCTTTCTTT. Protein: CSARDPVNTEAFF.

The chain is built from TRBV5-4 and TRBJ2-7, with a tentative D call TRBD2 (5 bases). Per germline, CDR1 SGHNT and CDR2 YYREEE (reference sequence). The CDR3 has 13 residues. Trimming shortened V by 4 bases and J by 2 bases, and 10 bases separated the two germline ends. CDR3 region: CASSAGDPYEQYV. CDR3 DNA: TGTGCCAGCAGCGCGGGTGATCCCTACGAGCAGTACGTC.